This T cell receptor (beta chain) was recorded in a study of cytomegalovirus exposure and HLA in healthy donors. Whole-study results and caveats: Confirmation was obtained in vitro that a few CMV-associated chains are specific for CMV antigens. With DRB1 most and HLA-C fewest, TCR association rates differed between HLA loci in a later analysis. The study had only CMV serostatus as immune exposure information.

Regarding this clone: Its specificity is unknown.

Donors were ostensibly healthy at sampling, although undocumented immune exposures were probable. The CDR3 extends over 13 amino acids. V gave up 3 bases and J gave up 2 bases, with 8 bases separating them. CDR1 is MNHNS and CDR2 is SASEGT in the germline V gene. Both 60 Vbeta primers and 13 Jbeta primers went into the PCR. Here immunoSEQ multiplex PCR was the method, and the copy in TCRdb shows in-frame clones only, minus some. Among about 140,000 clones listed, 70% to 85% were seen once. This TCR was sampled from a male donor in good health and CMV-seronegative. The rearrangement joins TRBV6-1 to TRBJ2-7; the D gene is possibly TRBD2 (5 bases). The sequenced sample was PBMCs. The CDR3 protein is CASSEEAPYEQYF. The CDR3 coding sequence is TGTGCCAGCAGTGAGGAGGCCCCCTACGAGCAGTACTTC.